Each of the 14 T cell receptor beta chains below was sequenced from the same sample in a study of cytomegalovirus exposure and HLA in healthy donors. Primers: 60 Vbeta forward and 13 Jbeta reverse. Assay: immunoSEQ multiplex PCR; the TCRdb copy retains only in-frame clones and omits some. The table includes around 140,000 clones, approximately 82% detected once. The sequenced sample was PBMCs. The receptors shown here come from a man between 25 and 39 years old in good health and CMV-seropositive.

This clone was detected a few times. The chain couples TRBV6-5 to TRBJ1-5, with 9 bases that match TRBD1. V lost 4 bases to trimming and J lost 3 bases; unmatched junction nucleotides: 1. There are 14 residues in the CDR3. CDR1 is MNHEY and CDR2 is SVGAGI in the germline V gene. CDR3: CASSWDRDNQPQHF. The CDR3 nucleotides are TGTGCCAGCAGTTGGGACAGGGACAATCAGCCCCAGCATTTT.

With regard to this clone: Germline is not matched at one junction end, which may reflect a read error. The genes are TRBV7-9 and TRBJ2-7; 11 nucleotides align to TRBD2. CDR3 size: 15 residues. Looked up from germline, CDR1 is SEHNR and CDR2 is FQNEAQ (reference sequence). The CDR3 nucleotides read TGTTCCAGCAGCCCTCAACTAGCGGGGGTGATCGAGCAGTACTTC. Its protein product is CSSSPQLAGVIEQYF.

The rearrangement joins TRBV6-1 to TRBJ1-3; no clear D. The germline gives CDR1 MNHNS, CDR2 SASEGT. The CDR3 consists of 15 residues. V shed 4 bases and J shed 9 bases, with 19 bases lying between them. CDR3 sequence (DNA): TGTGCCAGCAGTGCTTTGACGGGATCTTATGGCACCATATATTTT. Its translation is CASSALTGSYGTIYF.

The V gene is TRBV28, the J gene TRBJ1-4; no clear D gene. V lost 7 bases, J lost 8 bases, and 17 bases lay in between. Germline V CDR1 and CDR2: MDHEN, SYDVKM. The CDR3 is 14 amino acids. CDR3 nucleotide sequence: TGTGCCAGCACGAGTGGAGTTAATGGGGAAAAACTGTTTTTT. Its translation is CASTSGVNGEKLFF.

The genes are TRBV5-1 and TRBJ1-2, with D uncertain. V was shortened by 2 bases and J by 4 bases, with 9 bases between the two germline ends. In germline, CDR1 is SGHRS, CDR2 YFSETQ. The CDR3 consists of 13 residues. The CDR3 bases are TGCGCCAGCAGCTTTGGGGAGGTCTATGGCTACACCTTC. Its protein product is CASSFGEVYGYTF.

The chain joins TRBV5-6 to TRBJ2-5; D gene unclear. The closer fit of TRBJ2-7 to the DNA end suggests the J call may be wrong. Germline values: CDR1 SGHDT, CDR2 YYEEEE. CDR3 length equals 11 residues. CDR3 in DNA: TGTGCCAGCAGCTTGCAATACGAGCAGTACTTC. The encoded protein is CASSLQYEQYF.

The chain recombines TRBV5-1 with TRBJ2-5; maybe TRBD1 (6 bases). The last part of the DNA fits TRBJ2-7 better; the J call may be wrong. The CDR3 covers 14 residues. In germline, CDR1 is SGHRS, CDR2 YFSETQ. This CDR3 reads CASSLATGAYEQYF. CDR3 DNA: TGCGCCAGCAGCTTGGCGACAGGAGCCTACGAGCAGTACTTC.

This chain joins TRBV6-1 and TRBJ2-3; D is possibly TRBD2 (6 bases). V gave up 3 bases and J gave up 2 bases, with 9 bases separating them. CDR1 is MNHNS and CDR2 is SASEGT in the germline V gene. CDR3 length equals 14 residues. This CDR3 reads CASSERGLTDTQYF. CDR3 nucleotide sequence: TGTGCCAGCAGTGAGCGGGGACTCACAGATACGCAGTATTTT.

Notes on this clone: Distinct nucleotide sequences in the sample also encode this CDR3. CDR3 DNA sequence: TGTGCTAGTGGTTTGGGCGGGAGTATATACGAGCAGTACTTC. The encoded protein is CASGLGGSIYEQYF. The rearrangement uses TRBV12-5 and TRBJ2-7; 7 bases are a match to TRBD2. Germline V lookup: CDR1 LGHNT, CDR2 FRNRAP. The V gene end was trimmed by 1 base and the J gene end by 4 bases; junction bases not matched to a gene: 4. The CDR3 consists of 14 residues.

In this sample, this clone turned up once. This chain connects TRBV11-2 to TRBJ2-3, with D possibly TRBD2 on 6 matching bases. This CDR3 is built from 16 residues. V gave up 5 bases and J gave up 0 bases, with 15 bases separating them. CDR1 is SGHAT, CDR2 FQNNGV, per germline. The CDR3: CASSHQPGGSTDTQYF. For the CDR3, the DNA is TGTGCCAGCAGCCACCAACCTGGAGGGAGCACAGATACGCAGTATTTT.

This clone was detected once. V gene TRBV11-2 combines with J gene TRBJ1-2; weak D call: TRBD1 (5 bases). CDR1 is SGHAT, CDR2 FQNNGV, per germline. The CDR3 has 15 amino acids. The V and J ends lost 0 bases and 8 bases respectively, with 16 bases between them. The CDR3 DNA reads TGTGCCAGCAGCTTAGATGACAGCAGTACGAGCGGCTACACCTTC. Translating gives CASSLDDSSTSGYTF.

This rearrangement joins TRBV6-6 to TRBJ2-7, with 8 bases aligning to TRBD1. There are 13 residues in the CDR3. From germline, CDR1 is MNHNY and CDR2 SVGAGI (reference sequence). V was clipped by 9 bases and J by 6 bases; unmatched bases: 10. This CDR3 reads CASYRGQGSEQYF. Here the CDR3 DNA reads TGTGCCAGTTACAGAGGACAGGGATCCGAGCAGTACTTC.

The rearrangement uses TRBV7-8 and TRBJ2-5; 9 bases are shared with TRBD1. Germline trimming cut 3 bases from V and 5 bases from J; bases unmatched to any gene: 4. Germline V gives CDR1 SGHVS, CDR2 FQNEAQ. This CDR3 contains 14 residues. CDR3 loop: CASSFSTGGETQYF. CDR3 bases: TGTGCCAGCAGCTTTTCGACAGGGGGGGAGACCCAGTACTTC.

The chain joins TRBV5-1 to TRBJ2-5; no reliable D call. The closer fit of TRBJ2-7 to the DNA end suggests the J call may be wrong. Germline assignment: CDR1 SGHRS and CDR2 YFSETQ. This CDR3 contains 13 residues. CDR3 nucleotide sequence: TGCGCCAGCAGCTTGGATCAGGTGTCCGAGCAGTACTTC. Translating gives CASSLDQVSEQYF.